Each of the 29 T cell receptor beta chains below was sequenced from the same sample in a study of CD8 T cells in Susac syndrome. Random hexamers primed reverse transcription of 0.5 to 1 ug RNA. MiXCR, run by TCRdb on the immunoSEQ multiplex PCR reads, gives a single entry per CDR3 protein. The sample holds almost 450,000 distinct CDR3 sequences; 85% are singletons and the top ten take more than 0.09%. Sequencing used CD8+ T cells from PBMCs. These receptors were collected from a human donor with multiple sclerosis.

The rearrangement uses TRBV2 and TRBJ2-3; the D gene is possibly TRBD1 (6 bases). The CDR3 sequence is 12 residues long. Germline assignment: CDR1 SNHLY and CDR2 FYNNEI. V was clipped by 9 bases and J by 12 bases, with 19 bases between them. The CDR3 is CASWVFGTPQYF. The CDR3 bases are TGTGCCAGTTGGGTTTTCGGGACACCCCAGTATTTT. Complete variable domain (other parts from reference TRBV2 and TRBJ2-3): EPEVTQTPSHQVTQMGQEVILRCVPISNHLYFYWYRQILGQKVEFLVSFYNNEISEKSEIFDDQFSVERPDGSNFTLKIRSTKLEDSAMYFCASWVFGTPQYFGPGTRLTVL.

V gene TRBV7-9 combines with J gene TRBJ2-7, with 8 bases fitting TRBD1. CDR1 and CDR2 from the germline V gene are SEHNR and FQNEAQ (reference sequence). The CDR3 consists of 15 residues. V was pared by 5 bases and J by 2 bases, with 8 bases of the junction left unmatched. Here the CDR3 DNA reads TGTGCCAGCAGCGTAGACAGGGGTGTACCCTACGAGCAGTACTTC. This codes for CASSVDRGVPYEQYF. The full variable domain, with the rest looked up from reference TRBV7-9 and TRBJ2-7, is DTGVSQNPRHKITKRGQNVTFRCDPISEHNRLYWYRQTLGQGPEFLTYFQNEAQLEKSRLLSDRFSAERPKGSFSTLEIQRTEQGDSAMYLCASSVDRGVPYEQYFGPGTRLTVT.

The chain combines TRBV30 with TRBJ1-1; D is undetermined. The CDR3 has 15 amino acids. In germline, CDR1 is GTSNPN, CDR2 SVGIG (reference sequence). The germline V and J ends were trimmed by 3 bases and 1 base, with 15 bases remaining between them. CDR3 protein: CAWRTRYNPNTEAFF. CDR3 bases: TGTGCCTGGAGGACTAGATATAATCCGAACACTGAAGCTTTCTTT.

This clonotype was seen a few times. The V and J genes are TRBV6-6 and TRBJ2-7; D gene uncertain. Germline V gives CDR1 MNHNY, CDR2 SVGAGI (reference sequence). V was shortened by 2 bases and J by 3 bases, with 8 bases between the two germline ends. This CDR3 spans 13 amino acids. The chain's CDR3 is CASSYPGVYEQYF. The DNA for the CDR3 is TGTGCCAGCAGTTACCCAGGTGTCTACGAGCAGTACTTC.

J is TRBJ1-1 and V is TRBV5-6; 7 nucleotides line up with TRBD1. The CDR3 is 14 residues long. CDR1 SGHDT and CDR2 YYEEEE come from the germline V gene. J lost 5 bases, V lost 0 bases, and 4 bases had no gene match. CDR3 sequence: CASSLVQGETEAFF. CDR3 DNA: TGTGCCAGCAGCTTGGTTCAGGGGGAAACTGAAGCTTTCTTT.

The rearrangement links TRBV19 to TRBJ1-5; D is unclear. Looked up from germline, CDR1 is LNHDA and CDR2 is SQIVND (reference sequence). V was clipped by 7 bases and J by 0 bases, with 7 bases between them. The CDR3 has 13 residues. CDR3 sequence (DNA): TGTGCCAGTACCTGGGGTAGCAATCAGCCCCAGCATTTT. Its translation: CASTWGSNQPQHF.

This chain joins TRBV10-2 and TRBJ2-2; maybe TRBD2 (5 bases). V was clipped by 7 bases and J by 0 bases, with 18 bases between them. The CDR3 runs 17 residues. The germline gives CDR1 WSHSY, CDR2 SAAADI. CDR3 coding DNA: TGCGCCAGCAAGGAAAGTAGCGAGACACCGAACACCGGGGAGCTGTTTTTT. Translation gives CASKESSETPNTGELFF.

V gene TRBV20-1 combines with J gene TRBJ1-2, with D unclear. Germline V gene sequence: CDR1 DFQATT, CDR2 SNEGSKA (reference sequence). The CDR3 length is 14 residues. Trimming removed 6 bases at V and 4 bases at J, with 18 bases between. The CDR3: CSAEDRTEVYGYTF. In nucleotides, the CDR3 is TGCAGTGCCGAAGACCGGACCGAAGTCTATGGCTACACCTTC.

The genes are TRBV27 and TRBJ2-7, with D perhaps matching TRBD1 (5 bases). V dropped 5 bases and J dropped 2 bases, with 16 bases sitting between them. This CDR3 has 15 amino acids. CDR1 and CDR2 (germline): MNHEY, SMNVEV (reference sequence). The CDR3 spells CASSPTDNPPYEQYF. The CDR3 DNA follows: TGTGCCAGCAGTCCTACGGACAACCCACCCTACGAGCAGTACTTC.

This rearrangement joins TRBV27 to TRBJ2-3, with D maybe TRBD1 (5 bases). Trimming stripped 0 bases from V and 2 bases from J, with 12 bases between. CDR3 size: 16 residues. Germline V gene sequence: CDR1 MNHEY, CDR2 SMNVEV (reference sequence). The CDR3, as DNA: TGTGCCAGCAGTTTATCGCAAGGGGCCCACACAGATACGCAGTATTTT. It yields the protein CASSLSQGAHTDTQYF.

The rearrangement uses TRBV19 and TRBJ1-1; tentative D call: TRBD1 (6 bases). V lost 6 bases, J lost 0 bases, and 8 bases lay in between. Germline assignment: CDR1 LNHDA and CDR2 SQIVND (reference sequence). The CDR3 contains 13 residues. This chain's CDR3 is CASRGQMNTEAFF. As DNA, the CDR3 is TGTGCCAGTAGAGGACAGATGAACACTGAAGCTTTCTTT.

J is TRBJ1-2 and V is TRBV5-4, with 11 positions matching TRBD1. The junction had 6 bases not matched to a gene; V was cut back by 4 bases and J by 4 bases. The CDR3 is 15 amino acids. Looked up from germline, CDR1 is SGHNT and CDR2 is YYREEE (reference sequence). The CDR3 nucleotides read TGTGCCAGCAGCCCGGGACAGGGGGTCTCCTATGGCTACACCTTC. It specifies CASSPGQGVSYGYTF.

Here the CDR3 DNA reads TGTGCCAGCAGTTCCCAGACTTTGAACACTGAAGCTTTCTTT. This gives the protein CASSSQTLNTEAFF. The chain joins TRBV27 to TRBJ1-1, with D unresolved. The CDR3 contains 14 residues. Germline V gives CDR1 MNHEY, CDR2 SMNVEV (reference sequence). V gave up 4 bases and J gave up 0 bases, with 9 bases separating them.

The V call is TRBV14, the J call TRBJ2-2; D is possibly TRBD1 (5 bases). This CDR3 spans 19 amino acids. Germline CDR1 SGHDN, CDR2 FVKESK. Trimming stripped 2 bases from V and 10 bases from J, with 29 bases between. The CDR3: CASSQQWGERRSRAEELFF. DNA of the CDR3: TGTGCCAGCAGCCAACAATGGGGCGAAAGGCGATCGCGTGCCGAGGAGCTGTTTTTT. The full variable domain, with the rest looked up from reference TRBV14 and TRBJ2-2, is EAGVTQFPSHSVIEKGQTVTLRCDPISGHDNLYWYRRVMGKEIKFLLHFVKESKQDESGMPNNRFLAERTGGTYSTLKVQPAELEDSGVYFCASSQQWGERRSRAEELFFGEGSRLTVL.

The genes are TRBV4-1 and TRBJ2-1, with D perhaps matching TRBD2 (7 bases). The CDR3 runs 15 residues. The V and J ends lost 6 bases and 5 bases respectively, with 17 bases between them. From germline, CDR1 is MGHRA and CDR2 YSYEKL. The CDR3 coding sequence is TGCGCCAGCAGGGAGGGGGAGGGGTCCCACAATGAGCAGTTCTTC. It encodes CASREGEGSHNEQFF.

The chain joins TRBV2 to TRBJ1-6; D uncertain. The CDR3 extends over 16 amino acids. Germline values: CDR1 SNHLY, CDR2 FYNNEI. Trimming removed 2 bases at V and 0 bases at J, with 8 bases between. This CDR3 reads CASSETTSSYNSPLHF. Here the CDR3 DNA reads TGTGCCAGCAGTGAAACGACGAGCTCCTATAATTCACCCCTCCACTTT.

J is TRBJ2-4 and V is TRBV6-5, with D uncertain. This CDR3 region has 14 residues. Trimming took 2 bases from V and 1 from J, leaving 6 bases between them. The V gene's germline CDR1 is MNHEY and CDR2 SVGAGI. CDR3 bases: TGTGCCAGCAGTTACCCTGGGGCCAAAAACATTCAGTACTTC. It yields the protein CASSYPGAKNIQYF.

The chain combines TRBV7-8 with TRBJ2-3; no firm D call. Germline-derived CDR1 and CDR2 are SGHVS and FQNEAQ. V gave up 5 bases and J gave up 5 bases, with 17 bases separating them. This CDR3 is built from 15 residues. The CDR3 sequence: CASSTLVANGDTQYF. CDR3 DNA: TGTGCCAGCAGCACTCTGGTGGCTAATGGAGATACGCAGTATTTT.

This chain joins TRBV4-1 and TRBJ1-5; D possibly corresponds to TRBD1 (6 bases). The CDR3 is 16 amino acids. The germline gives CDR1 MGHRA, CDR2 YSYEKL. Trimming took 3 bases from V and 5 from J, leaving 17 bases between them. CDR3 in amino acids: CASSQYLSGDDQPQHF. The CDR3 DNA follows: TGCGCCAGCAGCCAGTACCTCTCAGGGGACGATCAGCCCCAGCATTTT.

This chain uses TRBV10-1 with TRBJ2-1; 9 nucleotides line up with TRBD2. CDR1 and CDR2 from the germline V gene are WNHNN and SYGVQD (reference sequence). The CDR3 runs to 16 residues. J gave up 4 bases and V 5 bases, and 9 bases lay outside the gene matches. The CDR3 coding sequence is TGCGCCAGCAGTAGTCAGACTAGCGGCCTATACAATGAGCAGTTCTTC. Residues: CASSSQTSGLYNEQFF.

This clonotype was seen only once. The gene calls are TRBV30 and TRBJ1-1; tentatively, D is TRBD1 (5 bases). Germline values: CDR1 GTSNPN, CDR2 SVGIG (reference sequence). The CDR3 totals 12 residues. V was cut by 1 base and J by 5 bases, with 8 bases left in between. In DNA form, the CDR3 reads TGTGCCTGGAGTGGGGGGAAAACTGAAGCTTTCTTT. It is translated as CAWSGGKTEAFF.

J is TRBJ1-5 and V is TRBV7-2; TRBD1 might be the D (5 bases). The CDR3 length is 15 residues. Germline V CDR1 and CDR2: SGHTA, FQGNSA. V dropped 5 bases and J dropped 5 bases, with 16 bases sitting between them. CDR3 in DNA: TGTGCCAGCAGCCCGAACAGGAATCGGGATCAGCCCCAGCATTTT. Amino acid sequence: CASSPNRNRDQPQHF. Variable domain in full (rest from reference TRBV7-2 and TRBJ1-5): GAGVSQSPSNKVTEKGKDVELRCDPISGHTALYWYRQSLGQGLEFLIYFQGNSAPDKSGLPSDRFSAERTGGSVSTLTIQRTQQEDSAVYLCASSPNRNRDQPQHFGDGTRLSIL.

V and J are TRBV19 and TRBJ2-7, with D tentatively TRBD1 (5 bases). CDR1 and CDR2 from the germline V gene are LNHDA and SQIVND (reference sequence). V was clipped by 5 bases and J by 3 bases, with 11 bases between them. This CDR3 spans 13 amino acids. CDR3 loop: CASSVTTGYEQYF. DNA of the CDR3: TGTGCCAGTAGTGTTACCACAGGCTACGAGCAGTACTTC.

The chain combines TRBV6-1 with TRBJ2-2; D may be TRBD1 (5 bases). Trimming cost V 3 bases and J 4 bases, with 6 bases left between them. CDR3 length equals 13 residues. Germline V gives CDR1 MNHNS, CDR2 SASEGT. In DNA, the CDR3 is TGTGCCAGCAGTGACAGGGCCACCGGGGAGCTGTTTTTT. Its protein product is CASSDRATGELFF.

V gene TRBV5-1 combines with J gene TRBJ2-1; 10 bases line up with TRBD2. V lost 0 bases and J lost 5; bases outside the gene matches: 8. Per germline, CDR1 SGHRS and CDR2 YFSETQ. The length of the CDR3 is 17 residues. The CDR3 sequence: CASSLASGGLRHNEQFF. The CDR3 nucleotides read TGCGCCAGCAGCTTGGCTAGCGGGGGCCTCCGACACAATGAGCAGTTCTTC. The whole variable domain, remainder taken from reference TRBV5-1 and TRBJ2-1, is KAGVTQTPRYLIKTRGQQVTLSCSPISGHRSVSWYQQTPGQGLQFLFEYFSETQRNKGNFPGRFSGRQFSNSRSEMNVSTLELGDSALYLCASSLASGGLRHNEQFFGPGTRLTVL.

This chain connects TRBV27 to TRBJ2-3; D unclear. This CDR3 contains 15 residues. V shed 1 base and J shed 0 bases, with 8 bases lying between them. Germline-derived CDR1 and CDR2 are MNHEY and SMNVEV (reference sequence). The CDR3 bases are TGTGCCAGCAGTTTATATGGACCTAGCACAGATACGCAGTATTTT. Encoded protein: CASSLYGPSTDTQYF.

The chain uses TRBV4-1 and TRBJ1-3; tentative D call: TRBD1 (5 bases). The V end lost 4 bases, the J end lost 4 bases, and 14 bases lay between the germline ends. Looked up from germline, CDR1 is MGHRA and CDR2 is YSYEKL. This CDR3 comprises 15 residues. The CDR3 sequence: CASSLEDSDGNTIYF. CDR3 nucleotides: TGCGCCAGCAGCCTTGAAGACAGTGACGGAAACACCATATATTTT.

The V and J genes are TRBV5-1 and TRBJ2-3; weak D call: TRBD1 (5 bases). Trimming took off 4 bases at V and 1 base at J, with 10 bases between the two ends. Germline V gene data show CDR1 as SGHRS and CDR2 as YFSETQ. The CDR3 is made up of 14 amino acids. CDR3 DNA: TGCGCCAGCAGCAACGGACAAGGCACAGATACGCAGTATTTT. Protein product: CASSNGQGTDTQYF. Complete variable domain (other parts from reference TRBV5-1 and TRBJ2-3): KAGVTQTPRYLIKTRGQQVTLSCSPISGHRSVSWYQQTPGQGLQFLFEYFSETQRNKGNFPGRFSGRQFSNSRSEMNVSTLELGDSALYLCASSNGQGTDTQYFGPGTRLTVL.

The chain links TRBV29-1 to TRBJ2-3; TRBD2 is a possible D gene (6 bases). Trimming stripped 0 bases from V and 1 base from J, with 14 bases between. From germline, CDR1 is SQVTM and CDR2 ANQGSEA. The CDR3 length is 16 residues. The CDR3 protein is CSVEDQRASGTDTQYF. The CDR3 bases are TGCAGCGTTGAAGATCAAAGGGCTAGCGGCACAGATACGCAGTATTTT.